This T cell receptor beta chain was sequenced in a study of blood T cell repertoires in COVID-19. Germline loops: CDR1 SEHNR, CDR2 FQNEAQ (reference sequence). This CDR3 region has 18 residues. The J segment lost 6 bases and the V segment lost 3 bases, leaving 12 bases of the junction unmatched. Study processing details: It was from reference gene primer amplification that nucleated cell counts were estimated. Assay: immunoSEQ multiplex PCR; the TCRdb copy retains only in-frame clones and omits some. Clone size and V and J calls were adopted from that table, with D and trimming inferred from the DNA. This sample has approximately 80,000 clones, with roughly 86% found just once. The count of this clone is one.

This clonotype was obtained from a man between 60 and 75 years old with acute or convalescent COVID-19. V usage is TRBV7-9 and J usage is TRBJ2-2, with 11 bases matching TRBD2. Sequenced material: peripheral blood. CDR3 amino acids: CASSLRQTTSGEAGELFF. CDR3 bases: TGTGCCAGCAGCTTGCGACAGACGACTAGCGGGGAAGCCGGGGAGCTGTTTTTT.